This T cell receptor beta chain was identified during a study of read filtering for tumor transcriptome and immune sequencing (TCRdb year 2020). Study-level background: Of the patients in the cohort, under 20 were male and around 15 were female, and their mean age was roughly 68 years, with a range of 47 to 80. Per sample, about 3.5 to 10.27 million TCR-region mapped reads were obtained with IR-seq, compared with only about 80 to 1273 with RNA-seq. A main aim was a read-filtering strategy for immune repertoire data, specifically whether clonotypes supported by a single read should be removed. Whole-transcriptome libraries were prepared with the TruSeq RNA Access Library Prep Kit after DNase treatment. Under revised international staging, roughly 8 patients fell into R-ISS I, 15 or so into R-ISS II and about 7 into R-ISS III. Using the same bone marrow samples, the study ran both targeted immune repertoire sequencing and bulk whole-transcriptome sequencing and then compared the TCR repertoires from each method. Results the study describes overall, beyond this receptor: IR-seq captured clonotypes at much higher depth and more reliably than RNA-seq, and smaller IR-seq throughput sufficed to identify most shared clonotypes. Removing single-read clonotypes increased the correlation between IR-seq and RNA-seq shared clonotype proportions. The sorted CD138-negative fraction was composed of a mixed bone marrow immune population rather than of purified T cells. Single-read clonotypes made up about 80% of clonotypes but only about 4% of total reads in IR-seq, compared with about 69% of clonotypes and around 45% of reads in RNA-seq.

Every patient had bone marrow sampled at the time of active disease. Isolation of bone marrow mononuclear cells was performed by Ficoll-Hypaque density gradient centrifugation. Myeloma plasma cells were removed and CD138-negative cells were obtained by negative selection following labeling with CD138 magnetic microbeads on a MACS separator. Purity of the isolated cells was checked by flow cytometry on an Attune NxT using CD138 antibodies. Total RNA was extracted using TRIzol reagent and was quantified on a NanoDrop spectrophotometer. Paired RNA-seq and IR-seq were performed on the CD138-negative bone marrow sample of each patient. This clonotype was counted at least ten times. It has no known antigen specificity. Qualities for individual bases were not recorded, and no much larger clone is one base off. V is pared back by 2 bases and J by 4 bases, with 14 bases lying between the germline termini. CDR1 and CDR2 are read off the germline V gene as SNHLY and FYNNEI. The CDR3 holds 16 amino acids from the cysteine to the phenylalanine. CDR3 DNA is the only sequence kept; it has 48 bases, read in frame from the first base.

TCR libraries were built from 300 to 450 ng RNA with the Immunoverse kit, using molecular barcoded adaptors covering alpha/delta and beta/gamma chains. TCR library preparation used the same RNA that went into transcriptome sequencing. An Illumina HiSeq 4000 with 2 x 150 cycles was used to sequence the TCR libraries. In the source study's methods: TCR reads were aligned to human V, D, J and C references and assembled into CDR3 clonotypes with MiXCR, including quality filtering and error correction. The tcR package in R was used to analyze clonotype counts and gene usage diversity. For inspection of raw mapping reads, RNA-seq reads were mapped by STAR aligner version 2.5.3a onto GRCh37 of the human genome. To test the effect of sequencing depth on detected clonotypes, IR-seq fastq files were randomly downsampled using Seqtk 1.3. TCRdb passed the public sequencing reads through fastp at Q25 and MiXCR, retaining productive beta sequences. A single entry per CDR3 protein holds the most common genes and DNA from its merged rows. None of the V and J calls come from the authors' own analysis; TCRdb made them. Recorded for this sample are 90,000 to 95,000 distinct CDR3 sequences; around a fifth of them occurred a single time. The ten largest clones add up to about 10% of the sample.

The source of this sequence is a donor aged 40 or over with multiple myeloma. The rearranged segments are TRBV2 and TRBJ2-2; the D gene is not confidently resolved. The sequencing sample was made of a population of CD138-negative cells sorted from bone marrow. The sample's cell subset or site, from its label and the paper: bone marrow mononuclear cells depleted of CD138+ plasma/myeloma cells by negative magnetic selection. CDR3 protein: CASSEISAPFTGELFF. The DNA reads TGTGCCAGCAGTGAAATTTCAGCGCCCTTCACCGGGGAGCTGTTTTTT.